The rows below give T cell receptor beta chains drawn from one sample of a study of blood T cell repertoires in COVID-19. The data were produced by immunoSEQ multiplex PCR, yet TCRdb's version contains in-frame clones alone and is incomplete. This sample has about 140,000 clones, with 86% found just once. The sequenced sample was peripheral blood. All receptors come from a woman aged 60 to 75 with acute or convalescent COVID-19. Each CDR3 is given with its conserved first and last residue. D genes are given only for firm matches. Clone size is stated in some rows and not others, as once, few, many or a class when expanded.

TRBJ1-2	NA	TRBD1	TRBV4-3	CASSRQSGTGAYGYTF	TGCGCCAGCAGCCGCCAATCCGGGACAGGAGCCTATGGCTACACCTTC
TRBJ2-7	NA	NA	TRBV6-5	CASSYWGRDEEQYF	TGTGCCAGCAGTTATTGGGGCAGGGATGAAGAGCAGTACTTC
TRBJ1-2	NA	TRBD1	TRBV7-2	CASSSGQGQRGGYTF	TGTGCCAGCAGCTCCGGACAGGGACAGCGGGGTGGCTACACCTTC
TRBJ1-1	NA	TRBD1	TRBV2	CASSSTTGMNTEAFF	TGTGCCAGCAGCTCAACGACAGGGATGAACACTGAAGCTTTCTTT
TRBJ2-2	NA	TRBD1	TRBV6-6	CASNVDRGVNTGELFF	TGTGCCAGCAACGTTGACAGGGGGGTGAACACCGGGGAGCTGTTTTTT
TRBJ2-1	NA	TRBD2	TRBV7-3	CASSFTPGGINEQFF	TGTGCCAGCAGCTTTACACCGGGGGGAATAAATGAGCAGTTCTTC
TRBJ2-7	few	TRBD2	TRBV15	CATSGASGSYEQYF	TGTGCCACCAGTGGGGCTAGCGGTTCCTACGAGCAGTACTTC
TRBJ2-7	NA	NA	TRBV6-1	CASSDTGRRGEQYF	TGTGCCAGCAGTGATACAGGGCGGAGAGGCGAGCAGTACTTC
TRBJ2-2	NA	TRBD2	TRBV11-2	CASSLVGGGANTGELFF	TGTGCCAGCAGCTTAGTAGGCGGGGGAGCGAACACCGGGGAGCTGTTTTTT
TRBJ2-7	NA	TRBD2	TRBV6-6	CASTDAGGGLSYEQYF	TGTGCCAGTACTGACGCGGGGGGAGGCCTATCCTACGAGCAGTACTTC
TRBJ1-1	NA	NA	TRBV28	CASSSAGGGGTEAFF	TGTGCCAGCAGTTCCGCCGGCGGGGGAGGCACTGAAGCTTTCTTT
TRBJ2-7	NA	TRBD2	TRBV15	CATSIGGDSYEQYF	TGTGCCACCAGCATTGGGGGGGACTCCTACGAGCAGTACTTC
TRBJ2-7	NA	TRBD2	TRBV9	CASSASTSGGEQYF	TGTGCCAGCAGCGCATCGACTAGCGGGGGGGAGCAGTACTTC
TRBJ2-1	once	TRBD2	TRBV7-9	CASSPYEGGLDNEQFF	TGTGCCAGCAGCCCATACGAAGGGGGACTAGACAATGAGCAGTTCTTC
TRBJ2-7	NA	TRBD2	TRBV28	CASSSASGGREEQYF	TGTGCCAGCAGTTCAGCTAGCGGGGGGAGGGAAGAGCAGTACTTC
TRBJ1-2	NA	NA	TRBV7-8	CASSAKAGLNYGYTF	TGTGCCAGCAGCGCAAAGGCGGGTCTTAACTATGGCTACACCTTC
TRBJ1-2	NA	NA	TRBV10-3	CATGGRRRYGYTF	TGTGCCACGGGGGGACGGCGAAGGTATGGCTACACCTTC
TRBJ1-1	NA	NA	TRBV7-9	CASSSAMALGATEAFF	TGTGCCAGCAGCTCGGCCATGGCCCTGGGGGCCACTGAAGCTTTCTTT
TRBJ2-7	NA	TRBD1	TRBV18	CASSPPGQGVDEQYF	TGTGCCAGCTCACCGCCGGGACAGGGCGTCGACGAGCAGTACTTC
TRBJ1-4	NA	NA	TRBV7-9	CASSMDWENEKLFF	TGTGCCAGCAGCATGGACTGGGAAAATGAAAAACTGTTTTTT
TRBJ1-6	NA	NA	TRBV28	CASSLWAGVNSPLHF	TGTGCCAGCAGTTTATGGGCAGGGGTTAATTCACCCCTCCACTTT
TRBJ1-3	NA	NA	TRBV4-1	CASSPPLAGFNTIYF	TGCGCCAGCAGCCCACCGCTCGCCGGGTTTAACACCATATATTTT
TRBJ1-1	NA	NA	TRBV18	CASSPPEGWGTEAFF	TGTGCCAGCTCACCACCGGAGGGCTGGGGCACTGAAGCTTTCTTT
TRBJ2-5	NA	TRBD2	TRBV24-1	CATSVAGEETQYF	TGTGCCACCTCCGTAGCGGGGGAAGAGACCCAGTACTTC
TRBJ2-7	NA	NA	TRBV3-1/TRBV3-2	CASSETHQAIYEQYF	TGTGCCAGCAGCGAGACCCACCAGGCGATCTACGAGCAGTACTTC
TRBJ2-3	NA	NA	TRBV24-1	CATSDSGWGGRTDTQYF	TGTGCCACCAGTGATTCCGGTTGGGGGGGCCGGACAGATACGCAGTATTTT
TRBJ2-3	NA	TRBD2	TRBV5-1	CASSQTSGGGTQYF	TGCGCCAGCAGCCAGACTAGCGGGGGAGGTACGCAGTATTTT
TRBJ2-3	NA	TRBD1	TRBV24-1	CATDRGDTQYF	TGTGCCACCGACAGGGGCGATACGCAGTATTTT
TRBJ2-3	NA	TRBD2	TRBV4-2	CASSQDPLAPRDTQYF	TGTGCCAGCAGCCAAGATCCACTAGCGCCCAGAGATACGCAGTATTTT
TRBJ1-1	NA	TRBD1	TRBV6-5	CASRPDRAKGTEAFF	TGTGCCAGCAGACCGGACAGGGCTAAGGGGACTGAAGCTTTCTTT
TRBJ2-7	NA	NA	TRBV7-8	CASSLQPFILYEQYF	TGTGCCAGCAGCTTACAACCGTTTATACTCTACGAGCAGTACTTC
TRBJ2-7	NA	NA	TRBV6-1	CASSEVGASYEQYF	TGTGCCAGCAGTGAAGTTGGAGCCTCCTACGAGCAGTACTTC
TRBJ2-5	NA	NA	TRBV11-3	CAIQRGFGETQYF	TGTGCCATACAACGAGGGTTTGGGGAGACCCAGTACTTC
TRBJ2-1	NA	TRBD2	TRBV5-1	CASSWTGTSGHNEQFF	TGCGCCAGCAGCTGGACCGGGACTAGCGGCCACAATGAGCAGTTCTTC
TRBJ2-2	NA	TRBD2	TRBV11-3	CASSLSLAGLNTGELFF	TGTGCCAGCAGCTTATCCCTAGCGGGGCTGAACACCGGGGAGCTGTTTTTT
TRBJ1-5	NA	TRBD1	TRBV11-3	CASSLGGQGSNQPQHF	TGTGCCAGCAGCTTAGGGGGACAGGGCTCAAATCAGCCCCAGCATTTT
TRBJ1-3	NA	NA	TRBV5-1	CASSLGVGDSHRNTIYF	TGCGCCAGCAGCTTGGGGGTAGGGGACTCGCACCGAAACACCATATATTTT
TRBJ1-2	NA	NA	TRBV20-1	CSAKGDYGYTF	TGCAGTGCTAAGGGAGACTATGGCTACACCTTC
TRBJ1-2	NA	TRBD1	TRBV4-1	CASSQANRDRGRGYTF	TGCGCCAGCAGCCAGGCCAACCGGGACAGGGGTCGGGGCTACACCTTC
TRBJ1-6	NA	NA	TRBV30	CAWSVPDSGIYNSPLHF	TGTGCCTGGAGTGTACCGGACAGCGGGATTTATAATTCACCCCTCCACTTT
TRBJ2-1	NA	TRBD2	TRBV18	CASSRERGNNEQFF	TGTGCCAGCTCACGCGAGCGGGGGAACAATGAGCAGTTCTTC
TRBJ2-1	NA	NA	TRBV18	CASSLTGDEQFF	TGTGCCAGCTCCCTTACCGGGGATGAGCAGTTCTTC
TRBJ2-1	NA	TRBD1	TRBV5-6	CASSLAGQGPYNEQFF	TGTGCCAGCAGCTTGGCCGGACAGGGTCCTTACAATGAGCAGTTCTTC
TRBJ2-7	NA	TRBD2	TRBV19	CASSIRSGVSSYEQYF	TGTGCCAGTAGTATAAGGAGCGGGGTTAGCTCCTACGAGCAGTACTTC
TRBJ1-6	few	NA	TRBV30	CAWSFSRHASSYNSPLHF	TGTGCCTGGAGTTTTTCGCGACATGCAAGCTCCTATAATTCACCCCTCCACTTT
TRBJ1-2	NA	NA	TRBV7-3	CASSPFQGSYGYTF	TGTGCCAGCAGTCCCTTCCAGGGGTCCTATGGCTACACCTTC
TRBJ1-2	NA	TRBD1	TRBV18	CASSPRQGGPSIYGYTF	TGTGCCAGCTCACCACGGCAGGGGGGACCCTCGATCTATGGCTACACCTTC
TRBJ2-2	NA	TRBD2	TRBV5-4	CASSHSGGAPGELFF	TGTGCCAGCAGCCATAGCGGGGGGGCCCCCGGGGAGCTGTTTTTT
TRBJ1-2	NA	NA	TRBV25-1	CASSERTVYGYTF	TGTGCCAGCAGTGAACGAACAGTTTATGGCTACACCTTC
TRBJ1-5	NA	NA	TRBV12-5	CASGLVGSRGNQPQHF	TGTGCTAGTGGTTTGGTAGGGTCCAGGGGCAATCAGCCCCAGCATTTT
TRBJ1-1	NA	TRBD1	TRBV9	CASSRQGLNTEAFF	TGTGCCAGCAGCCGACAGGGATTGAACACTGAAGCTTTCTTT
TRBJ1-1	NA	NA	TRBV1	CTSSQEVQGDTEAFF	TGCACCAGCAGCCAAGAGGTTCAGGGCGACACTGAAGCTTTCTTT
TRBJ1-2	NA	NA	TRBV2	CASSDQQGSPYGYTF	TGTGCCAGCAGTGACCAACAGGGTTCTCCCTATGGCTACACCTTC
TRBJ2-7	NA	NA	TRBV12-3/TRBV12-4	CASSFLSDF	TGTGCCAGCAGTTTTCTTTCGGACTTC
TRBJ1-5	NA	NA	TRBV7-8	CASSLGGEYQPQHF	TGTGCCAGCAGCTTAGGGGGGGAGTATCAGCCCCAGCATTTT